These 18 T cell receptor beta chains came from one sample sequenced in a study of blood T cells in healthy people across ages. The use of a sample-barcoded 5' primer and a J-beta primer mix characterized a second PCR of about 7 to 12 cycles. One entry per CDR3 protein results from TCRdb running MiXCR on the 5' RACE reads. The sample holds approximately 820,000 distinct CDR3 sequences, 44% seen once. Sample: blood. The receptors originated from a man in his sixties in good health.

This clonotype occurred a few times. V is TRBV20-1 and J is TRBJ2-1; the D gene is possibly TRBD1 (7 bases). V was trimmed by 2 bases and J by 9 bases, leaving 8 bases between them. The germline V gene has CDR1 DFQATT and CDR2 SNEGSKA (reference sequence). This CDR3 spans 11 amino acids. The CDR3 loop is CSARQGGEQFF. CDR3 DNA: TGCAGTGCTAGACAGGGGGGTGAGCAGTTCTTC.

This sequence joins TRBV12-3 or TRBV12-4 and TRBJ2-1; 9 positions match TRBD2. The DNA end favors TRBJ2-7, so the J call may be wrong. This CDR3 is built from 18 residues. The CDR3 region is CASSLRLAGSSSYNEQYF. The DNA of the CDR3 is TGTGCCAGCAGTTTACGGCTAGCGGGGTCGAGCTCCTACAATGAGCAGTACTTC.

The rearrangement joins TRBV3-1 to TRBJ2-2; 9 bases fit TRBD1. Germline CDR1 LGHDT, CDR2 YNNKEL (reference sequence). Losses at the gene ends were 5 bases for V and 6 bases for J; bases not matched to a gene: 4. The CDR3 spans 14 residues. This CDR3 is CASSLTGGSGELFF. In DNA form, the CDR3 reads TGTGCCAGCAGCTTGACAGGGGGGTCCGGGGAGCTGTTTTTT.

The chain joins TRBV5-6 to TRBJ1-2; 8 nucleotides agree with TRBD1. CDR3 length: 15 residues. The junction had 3 bases not matched to a gene; V was cut back by 0 bases and J by 2 bases. CDR1 is SGHDT and CDR2 is YYEEEE in the germline V gene. The CDR3 is CASSLGGQENYGYTF. The CDR3, as DNA: TGTGCCAGCAGCTTGGGGGGACAGGAAAACTATGGCTACACCTTC.

This clonotype was counted a few times. V gene TRBV20-1 combines with J gene TRBJ1-6, with D possibly matching TRBD1 (5 bases). Germline V gene lookup returns CDR1 DFQATT and CDR2 SNEGSKA (reference sequence). Trimming removed 6 bases from V and 0 bases from J, with 15 bases in between. The CDR3 length is 16 residues. The CDR3 nucleotides read TGCAGTGCCCTTTTAGGGGAAAGCTCCTATAATTCACCCCTCCACTTT. Protein product: CSALLGESSYNSPLHF.

The gene calls are TRBV28 and TRBJ2-6; D is ambiguous. V lost 6 bases to trimming and J lost 2 bases, with 8 bases between them. The CDR3 consists of 14 residues. CDR1 and CDR2 from the germline V gene are MDHEN and SYDVKM. The DNA of the CDR3 is TGTGCCAGCAGCCGGAGAGCTGGGGCCAACGTCCTGACTTTC. Translation: CASSRRAGANVLTF.

Comments on this clonotype: At one of its ends the junction is not consistent with the germline gene, which may arise from a read error. The chain recombines TRBV7-2 with TRBJ2-4, with TRBD1 as a possible D gene (6 bases). Germline-derived CDR1 and CDR2 are SGHTA and FQGNSA. This CDR3 has 14 amino acids. The CDR3 bases are TGTGCCAGCAGCTTAGACAGGGCCAACAACATTCAGTACTTC. Residues: CASSLDRANNIQYF.

The rearrangement joins TRBV11-3 to TRBJ2-5; D unclear. This CDR3 region has 13 residues. Trimming pared 4 bases from V and 4 bases from J, leaving 10 bases between. Per germline, CDR1 SGHNT and CDR2 YENEEA. DNA for the CDR3: TGTGCCAGCAGCTCTAATCACCTAGAGACCCAGTACTTC. Amino acids: CASSSNHLETQYF.

This clonotype was seen at least ten times. The genes are TRBV4-1 and TRBJ2-5; 14 bases align to TRBD2. Germline V CDR1 and CDR2: MGHRA, YSYEKL. The CDR3 covers 17 residues. Trimming at V came to 1 base and at J to 0 bases, leaving 1 base not matched to a gene. The CDR3 loop is CASSQGTSGGYQETQYF. CDR3 sequence (DNA): TGCGCCAGCAGCCAAGGGACTAGCGGGGGGTACCAAGAGACCCAGTACTTC.

The J gene is TRBJ2-5, the V gene TRBV3-1; 10 bases align to TRBD2. Germline trimming cut 0 bases from V and 11 bases from J; bases unmatched to any gene: 3. Germline CDR1 reads LGHDT; CDR2 reads YNNKEL (reference sequence). The CDR3 is made up of 13 amino acids. The CDR3 region has the DNA TGTGCCAGCAGCCAAGATCGAGCGGGGGGGCAGTACTTC. This translates into CASSQDRAGGQYF.

The rearrangement links TRBV12-3 or TRBV12-4 to TRBJ1-6; D ambiguous. CDR3 length: 13 residues. Trimming removed 6 bases from V and 7 bases from J, with 10 bases in between. CDR3: CASRVQKNSPLHF. In DNA, the CDR3 is TGTGCCAGCAGGGTACAGAAAAATTCACCCCTCCACTTT.

This clonotype was counted only a few times. This chain joins TRBV5-1 and TRBJ2-1; TRBD2 agrees at 10 bases. The CDR3 has 17 residues. Germline CDR1 SGHRS, CDR2 YFSETQ. V shed 0 bases, J shed 5 bases, and the junction held 8 bases outside the gene matches. This CDR3 reads CASSLDTLAGGNNEQFF. For the CDR3, the DNA is TGCGCCAGCAGCTTGGACACCTTAGCGGGGGGAAACAATGAGCAGTTCTTC.

The chain employs TRBV20-1 and TRBJ2-5, with D tentatively TRBD1 (6 bases). Matching the DNA end better, TRBJ2-7 makes the J call doubtful. Germline loops: CDR1 DFQATT, CDR2 SNEGSKA (reference sequence). CDR3 length: 14 residues. The DNA of the CDR3 is TGCAGTGCTAGAACCGGGACAAACTATTACGAGCAGTACTTC. This codes for CSARTGTNYYEQYF.

CDR3 in DNA: TGTGCCAGCAGCTCATCTCCGGGGACCGCACACCATGAGCAGTTCTTC. This translates into CASSSSPGTAHHEQFF. The chain links TRBV6-2 or TRBV6-3 to TRBJ2-1, with D perhaps given as TRBD1 or TRBD2 (5 bases each). The germline CDR1 and CDR2 sequences are MNHEY and SVGEGT. V lost 6 bases and J 8 bases, leaving 23 bases between the germline ends. CDR3 length equals 16 residues.

The chain carries TRBV7-2 and TRBJ1-2; 8 positions agree with TRBD1. This CDR3 has 16 residues. CDR1 and CDR2 (germline): SGHTA, FQGNSA. V dropped 1 base and J dropped 6; count of bases not matched to a gene: 10. This CDR3 is CASSLVQGAGEDGYTF. The CDR3, as DNA: TGTGCCAGCAGCTTAGTCCAGGGGGCGGGCGAAGATGGCTACACCTTC.

This chain connects TRBV7-2 to TRBJ2-1, with 9 bases lining up with TRBD2. J lost 12 bases, V lost 1 base, and 7 bases had no gene match. From germline, CDR1 is SGHTA and CDR2 FQGNSA. The CDR3 contains 14 residues. The CDR3 region is CASSLVSSGEGQFF. In nucleotides, the CDR3 is TGTGCCAGCAGCTTAGTGTCTAGCGGGGAGGGGCAGTTCTTC.

This clonotype was detected a few times. The chain's CDR3 is CASSLRLGQGSGELFF. The CDR3 DNA is TGCGCCAGCAGCCTCAGGCTGGGACAGGGATCCGGGGAGCTGTTTTTT. The V and J genes are TRBV4-1 and TRBJ2-2, with 9 nucleotides matching TRBD1. After removal of 4 bases from V and 6 bases from J, the junction contained 9 bases not matched to a gene. The CDR3 runs 16 residues. The germline CDR1 and CDR2 sequences are MGHRA and YSYEKL.

V gene TRBV6-6 combines with J gene TRBJ1-6; 7 positions match TRBD1. With V trimmed by 8 bases and J by 2 bases, 6 bases remained unmatched. The V gene's germline CDR1 is MNHNY and CDR2 SVGAGI (reference sequence). CDR3 length: 15 amino acids. CDR3 loop: CASSDRPTYNSPLHF. CDR3 nucleotide sequence: TGTGCCAGCTCGGACAGGCCGACCTATAATTCACCCCTCCACTTT.